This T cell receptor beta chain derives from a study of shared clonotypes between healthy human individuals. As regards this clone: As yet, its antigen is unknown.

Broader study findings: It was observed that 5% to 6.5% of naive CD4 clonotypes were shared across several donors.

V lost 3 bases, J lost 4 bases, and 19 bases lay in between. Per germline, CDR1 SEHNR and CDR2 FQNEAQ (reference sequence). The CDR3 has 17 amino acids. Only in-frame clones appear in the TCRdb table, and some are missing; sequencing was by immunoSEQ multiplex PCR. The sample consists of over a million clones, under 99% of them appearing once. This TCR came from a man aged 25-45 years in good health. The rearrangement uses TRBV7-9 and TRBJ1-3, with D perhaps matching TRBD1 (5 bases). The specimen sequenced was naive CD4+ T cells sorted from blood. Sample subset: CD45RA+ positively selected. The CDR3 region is CASSFWGRADAGNTIYF. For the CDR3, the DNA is TGTGCCAGCAGCTTTTGGGGCAGGGCTGACGCGGGAAACACCATATATTTT.